Sequencing of this TCR beta chain was carried out in a study of CD8+ T cells in alopecia areata. Germline V gene sequence: CDR1 SQVTM, CDR2 ANQGSEA. Trimming left V 6 bases short and J 3 bases short, with 17 bases between. CDR3 length: 14 amino acids. Study-level points and caveats: Alphabeta T cells residing in normal skin are also sequenced in scalp samples. Greater clonality was observed in lesional scalp samples, especially alopecia totalis/universalis, versus normal scalp.

Extracted from the samples, RNA was reverse transcribed into cDNA to serve as the sequencing template. Assay used: immunoSEQ multiplex PCR; TCRdb lists only in-frame clones, some missing. In the table there are over 90,000 clones, around 60% of which are singletons. Comments on this clone: Its matching antigen is unknown.

The chain carries TRBV29-1 and TRBJ1-2, with a tentative D call TRBD1 (5 bases). Material: CD4+ T cells sorted from blood. The sequence came from a human donor in good health. The CDR3 sequence is CSVAPGLRDYGYTF. The CDR3 region has the DNA TGCAGCGTGGCGCCGGGGCTAAGGGACTATGGCTACACCTTC.